Listed here are 31 T cell receptor beta chains from one sample, sequenced in a study of blood T cell repertoires in COVID-19. TCRdb's copy holds only in-frame clones and misses some; the assay was immunoSEQ multiplex PCR. The table shows 200,000 to 250,000 clones, with around 84% occurring only once. Material: peripheral blood. These TCRs come from a woman in her 70s with active or convalescent COVID-19.

V is TRBV19 and J is TRBJ1-3, with D perhaps TRBD1 (5 bases). The CDR3 is 15 amino acids. Looked up from germline, CDR1 is LNHDA and CDR2 is SQIVND (reference sequence). Trimming took 3 bases from V and 0 from J, leaving 9 bases between them. CDR3 in amino acids: CASSIPRVSGNTIYF. CDR3 in DNA: TGTGCCAGTAGTATCCCCAGGGTCTCTGGAAACACCATATATTTT.

The rearrangement joins TRBV5-6 to TRBJ2-1, with 7 bases lining up with TRBD2. Per the germline V gene, CDR1 is SGHDT and CDR2 is YYEEEE. J lost 7 bases, V lost 4 bases, and 8 bases had no gene match. This CDR3 region has 14 residues. CDR3 sequence: CASSSVAGYNEQFF. The CDR3 nucleotides read TGTGCCAGCAGCAGCGTAGCGGGCTATAATGAGCAGTTCTTC.

The V and J genes are TRBV29-1 and TRBJ2-7, with D tentatively TRBD1 (5 bases). This CDR3 is built from 14 residues. Germline-derived CDR1 and CDR2 are SQVTM and ANQGSEA. V was cut by 7 bases and J by 3 bases, with 19 bases left in between. CDR3 region: CSAGQGALYYEQYF. CDR3 DNA: TGCAGCGCAGGGCAAGGGGCGCTCTACTACGAGCAGTACTTC.

This chain uses TRBV9 with TRBJ2-5, with a weak D call TRBD1 (7 bases). Trimming cost V 6 bases and J 1 base, with 13 bases left between them. The CDR3 totals 14 residues. The germline V gene encodes CDR1 SGDLS and CDR2 YYNGEE. This CDR3 is CASTGGQPQETQYF. The CDR3 bases are TGTGCCAGCACCGGGGGACAGCCCCAAGAGACCCAGTACTTC.

The chain uses TRBV11-3 and TRBJ1-1; 8 nucleotides line up with TRBD1. The CDR3 extends over 15 amino acids. The germline gives CDR1 SGHNT, CDR2 YENEEA. V shed 5 bases and J 5 bases; nucleotides not matched to a gene: 10. This CDR3 is CASSLGQGRGTEAFF. CDR3 sequence (DNA): TGTGCCAGCAGCCTAGGACAGGGAAGAGGGACTGAAGCTTTCTTT.

The count of this clone is one. The chain has TRBV12-3 or TRBV12-4 and TRBJ1-5; tentative D call: TRBD1 (5 bases). Trimming shortened V by 6 bases and J by 8 bases, and 14 bases separated the two germline ends. This CDR3 comprises 13 residues. CDR3 sequence (DNA): TGTGCCAGCAGCGTCTTGGGGGGGGAGCCCCAGCATTTT. Residues: CASSVLGGEPQHF.

CDR3 nucleotide sequence: TGTGCCAGCAGTCCCCTACAGGCCCCCGGCAATCAGCCCCAGCATTTT. Translated, it gives CASSPLQAPGNQPQHF. The rearrangement links TRBV27 to TRBJ1-5; a possible D gene is TRBD1 (5 bases). Germline CDR1 is MNHEY and CDR2 is SMNVEV (reference sequence). V was pared by 5 bases and J by 2 bases, with 16 bases between. CDR3 length equals 16 residues.

The chain's CDR3 is CASRDQGAQGDEKLFF. CDR3 nucleotides: TGTGCCAGCCGCGACCAGGGGGCGCAGGGGGATGAAAAACTGTTTTTT. This chain links TRBV27 with TRBJ1-4, with 8 bases identical to TRBD1. The CDR3 is 16 amino acids. With 8 bases clipped from V and 6 bases from J, the junction kept 14 bases outside the gene matches. Germline lookup yields CDR1 MNHEY and CDR2 SMNVEV (reference sequence).

The rearrangement joins TRBV27 to TRBJ1-3; D ambiguous. Germline V lookup: CDR1 MNHEY, CDR2 SMNVEV (reference sequence). This CDR3 has 13 amino acids. The germline V and J ends were trimmed by 8 bases and 1 base, with 9 bases remaining between them. The CDR3 DNA reads TGTGCCAGCTTAGACATGTCTGGAAACACCATATATTTT. This translates into CASLDMSGNTIYF.

The V gene is TRBV2, the J gene TRBJ1-5; TRBD1 matches at 7 bases. The CDR3 is 14 residues long. CDR1 and CDR2 (germline): SNHLY, FYNNEI. J gave up 0 bases and V 11 bases, and 7 bases lay outside the gene matches. The CDR3 sequence: CASQGGDSNQPQHF. CDR3 coding DNA: TGTGCCTCGCAGGGGGGTGATAGCAATCAGCCCCAGCATTTT.

The chain recombines TRBV7-2 with TRBJ2-6; 8 bases fit TRBD1. J gave up 4 bases and V 8 bases, and 13 bases lay outside the gene matches. Per the germline V gene, CDR1 is SGHTA and CDR2 is FQGNSA. There are 17 residues in the CDR3. This chain's CDR3 is CASSLGQGARGANVLTF. The CDR3 bases are TGTGCCAGCTCCTTAGGGCAGGGGGCTAGAGGGGCCAACGTCCTGACTTTC.

This clone has only one observation. The rearrangement uses TRBV12-3 or TRBV12-4 and TRBJ2-5; possibly TRBD1 for D (6 bases). V dropped 2 bases and J dropped 5 bases, with 9 bases sitting between them. This CDR3 comprises 13 residues. CDR3 in amino acids: CASSLIQGETQYF. The CDR3 DNA reads TGTGCCAGCAGTTTAATCCAGGGGGAGACCCAGTACTTC.

The chain joins TRBV18 to TRBJ1-1, with 7 bases lining up with TRBD1. This CDR3 region has 17 residues. V lost 0 bases and J lost 0; bases outside the gene matches: 7. Looked up from germline, CDR1 is KGHSH and CDR2 is LQKENI. The CDR3 DNA reads as TGTGCCAGCTCACCACCGAGGGCAGGGGGAATGAACACTGAAGCTTTCTTT. Translating it yields CASSPPRAGGMNTEAFF.

This clone was counted a few times. J is TRBJ2-1 and V is TRBV4-3; 10 bases agree with TRBD2. This CDR3 is built from 16 residues. Germline V gene lookup returns CDR1 LGHNA and CDR2 YSLEER. V shed 2 bases, J shed 6 bases, and the junction held 7 bases outside the gene matches. The CDR3 region has the DNA TGCGCCAGCAGCCAAATACGGCTAGCGGGGGTCAATGAGCAGTTCTTC. Translation gives CASSQIRLAGVNEQFF.

The chain joins TRBV7-9 to TRBJ1-2, with a tentative D call TRBD1 (6 bases). The germline V gene has CDR1 SEHNR and CDR2 FQNEAQ (reference sequence). The V and J ends lost 1 base and 8 bases respectively, with 17 bases between them. CDR3 size: 15 residues. This CDR3 is CASSLGGTSAGGYTF. CDR3 nucleotide sequence: TGTGCCAGCAGCTTAGGGGGGACATCAGCCGGAGGCTACACCTTC.

The chain links TRBV6-5 to TRBJ2-2, with a tentative D call TRBD1 (6 bases). The CDR3 loop spans 13 amino acids. The germline gives CDR1 MNHEY, CDR2 SVGAGI. Trimming left V 5 bases short and J 9 bases short, with 13 bases between. CDR3 loop: CASSQLGGRELFF. In nucleotides, the CDR3 is TGTGCCAGCAGTCAGCTAGGGGGAAGGGAGCTGTTTTTT.

This chain connects TRBV10-2 to TRBJ1-5; D remains unclear. The CDR3 totals 14 residues. Trimming stripped 3 bases from V and 0 bases from J, with 6 bases between. CDR1 is WSHSY, CDR2 SAAADI, per germline. The CDR3 bases are TGCGCCAGCAGTGAACAGAATAGCAATCAGCCCCAGCATTTT. This codes for CASSEQNSNQPQHF.

V usage is TRBV28 and J usage is TRBJ1-1; tentative D call: TRBD1 (6 bases). CDR1 and CDR2 from the germline V gene are MDHEN and SYDVKM. V lost 2 bases and J lost 6, with 13 bases in between. The CDR3 sequence is 14 residues long. The CDR3 coding sequence is TGTGCCAGCAGTTTAACCAGGGGTTTCTCTGAAGCTTTCTTT. Residues: CASSLTRGFSEAFF.

This clone has just one count. The V call is TRBV7-3, the J call TRBJ2-6; D is uncertain. The germline V gene encodes CDR1 SGHTA and CDR2 FQGTGA. Deletions cut 10 bases from V and 0 bases from J, with 7 bases between. This CDR3 comprises 13 residues. CDR3 amino acids: CATHSSGANVLTF. CDR3 bases: TGTGCCACCCACAGCTCTGGGGCCAACGTCCTGACTTTC.

The gene calls are TRBV4-3 and TRBJ2-1, with D possibly being TRBD2 (7 bases). The CDR3 consists of 19 residues. V shed 0 bases and J shed 7 bases, with 25 bases lying between them. Germline V CDR1 and CDR2: LGHNA, YSLEER. CDR3 nucleotides: TGCGCCAGCAGCCAAGAGGGGCCCTGGGCGGGGGCCCGACGGAATGAGCAGTTCTTC. It yields the protein CASSQEGPWAGARRNEQFF.

The chain has TRBV18 and TRBJ1-2; no reliable D call. Germline assignment: CDR1 KGHSH and CDR2 LQKENI. V was pared by 2 bases and J by 3 bases, with 7 bases between. The CDR3 has 13 residues. This chain's CDR3 is CASSPTEDYGYTF. The DNA for the CDR3 is TGTGCCAGCTCACCAACCGAGGACTATGGCTACACCTTC. Supplemented by reference TRBV18 and TRBJ1-2, the full variable domain reads NAGVMQNPRHLVRRRGQEARLRCSPMKGHSHVYWYRQLPEEGLKFMVYLQKENIIDESGMPKERFSAEFPKEGPSILRIQQVVRGDSAAYFCASSPTEDYGYTFGSGTRLTVV.

V is TRBV2 and J is TRBJ1-4; TRBD1 aligns across 8 bases. Per the germline V gene, CDR1 is SNHLY and CDR2 is FYNNEI. V lost 5 bases to trimming and J lost 6 bases; unmatched junction nucleotides: 8. The CDR3 covers 15 residues. The CDR3 sequence: CASSPDRGGDEKLFF. The CDR3 coding sequence is TGTGCCAGCAGTCCCGACAGGGGAGGGGATGAAAAACTGTTTTTT. The full variable domain, in which reference TRBV2 and TRBJ1-4 provide the parts outside the CDR3, is EPEVTQTPSHQVTQMGQEVILRCVPISNHLYFYWYRQILGQKVEFLVSFYNNEISEKSEIFDDQFSVERPDGSNFTLKIRSTKLEDSAMYFCASSPDRGGDEKLFFGSGTQLSVL.

The rearrangement uses TRBV4-1 and TRBJ2-7, with 8 bases that match TRBD1. This CDR3 contains 17 residues. Trimming at V came to 3 bases and at J to 0 bases, leaving 10 bases not matched to a gene. Germline V gene sequence: CDR1 MGHRA, CDR2 YSYEKL. CDR3 sequence: CASSQSPGTGNSYEQYF. The CDR3 nucleotides read TGCGCCAGCAGCCAGAGCCCCGGGACAGGCAACTCCTACGAGCAGTACTTC.

This chain joins TRBV6-5 and TRBJ1-2, with 7 bases fitting TRBD1. The CDR3 covers 14 residues. J gave up 4 bases and V 6 bases, and 8 bases lay outside the gene matches. Germline CDR1 reads MNHEY; CDR2 reads SVGAGI. The CDR3 loop is CASSSPGGFYGYTF. The CDR3 DNA sequence: TGTGCCAGCAGCTCACCAGGGGGGTTCTATGGCTACACCTTC.

This sequence joins TRBV19 and TRBJ1-2; D call uncertain. V gave up 7 bases and J gave up 2 bases, with 17 bases separating them. This CDR3 has 15 amino acids. Germline loops: CDR1 LNHDA, CDR2 SQIVND (reference sequence). The CDR3 is CASKRDGVSNYGYTF. The CDR3 nucleotides are TGTGCCAGTAAGAGAGACGGGGTCTCGAACTATGGCTACACCTTC.

This clone was found a few times. The rearrangement uses TRBV13 and TRBJ2-7; no definite D call. This CDR3 comprises 12 residues. Between the trimmed V and J ends, which lost 0 bases and 5 bases, there was a span of 5 bases. Germline assignment: CDR1 PRHDT and CDR2 FYEKMQ (reference sequence). The CDR3 region is CASSLGFNEQYF. DNA of the CDR3: TGTGCCAGCAGCTTAGGGTTTAACGAGCAGTACTTC. Full variable domain (outside the CDR3, taken from reference TRBV13 and TRBJ2-7): AAGVIQSPRHLIKEKRETATLKCYPIPRHDTVYWYQQGPGQDPQFLISFYEKMQSDKGSIPDRFSAQQFSDYHSELNMSSLELGDSALYFCASSLGFNEQYFGPGTRLTVT.

In its sample, this clone was seen once. J is TRBJ1-1 and V is TRBV6-5; 8 bases fit TRBD1. This CDR3 contains 12 residues. CDR1 is MNHEY and CDR2 is SVGAGI in the germline V gene. The junction had 8 bases not matched to a gene; V was cut back by 7 bases and J by 10 bases. The CDR3 coding sequence is TGTGCCAGCACCGACAGGGGTGCGAGAGCTTTCTTT. Its protein product is CASTDRGARAFF.

The CDR3 nucleotides read TGTGCCACCGGGGTGGGGTCCGAGCAGTACTTC. This translates into CATGVGSEQYF. This chain connects TRBV27 to TRBJ2-7, with D perhaps TRBD2 (5 bases). CDR1 and CDR2 from the germline V gene are MNHEY and SMNVEV (reference sequence). V shed 10 bases and J shed 6 bases, with 13 bases lying between them. The CDR3 has 11 amino acids.

The V call is TRBV5-1, the J call TRBJ1-2, with unresolved D. This CDR3 is built from 13 residues. The V end was cut by 4 bases, the J end by 4 bases, with 11 bases between. The V gene's germline CDR1 is SGHRS and CDR2 YFSETQ. Written as DNA, the CDR3 is TGCGCCAGCAGCCCAGACACCCCCTATGGCTACACCTTC. This encodes CASSPDTPYGYTF.

This clone was found a few times. The CDR3 bases are TGTGCCAGCAGTCGCGCGACAGCCGAAGCTTTCTTT. It is translated as CASSRATAEAFF. J is TRBJ1-1 and V is TRBV6-2 or TRBV6-3, with a tentative D call TRBD1 (5 bases). Germline V gene lookup returns CDR1 MNHEY and CDR2 SVGEGT. This CDR3 is built from 12 residues. Trimming removed 5 bases from V and 8 bases from J, with 12 bases in between.

Only a few counts were recorded for this clone. This chain uses TRBV7-3 with TRBJ1-2; the D gene is possibly TRBD1 (6 bases). Germline CDR1 is SGHTA and CDR2 is FQGTGA. V lost 5 bases, J lost 9 bases, and 16 bases lay in between. The length of the CDR3 is 13 residues. The DNA for the CDR3 is TGTGCCAGCAGCGAGACAGGCCTCTCGAGCTACACCTTC. This codes for CASSETGLSSYTF.